This T cell receptor (beta chain) originates from a study of cytomegalovirus exposure and HLA in healthy donors. Notes on the study in general: Reports state that TCR beta sequences accurately predicted most subjects' HLA-A and HLA-B alleles. It was confirmed in vitro that three of the CMV-associated chains were specific for CMV antigens.

A multiplex PCR was run with 60 Vbeta primers and 13 Jbeta primers. Profiled with immunoSEQ multiplex PCR; TCRdb holds only in-frame clones, not every one. The table records tens of thousands of clones, approximately 82% of them present only once. Remarks on this clone: Its antigen remains unknown.

These donors counted as nominally healthy when sampled, but unrecorded immune exposures were likely. Looked up from germline, CDR1 is SNHLY and CDR2 is FYNNEI. CDR3 length: 14 residues. J lost 2 bases, V lost 6 bases, and 5 bases had no gene match. The chain joins TRBV2 to TRBJ1-1; the match to TRBD1 covers 8 bases. This sequence originates from a woman aged 18-30 years in good health and CMV-seronegative. The sequencing sample was made of PBMCs. Here the CDR3 reads CASRDRALNTEAFF. The CDR3 DNA reads TGTGCCAGCAGGGACAGGGCTCTAAACACTGAAGCTTTCTTT.